One sample yielded the 4 T cell receptor beta chains listed below, sequenced in a study of blood T cells in healthy people across ages. With a J-beta primer mix and a sample-barcoded 5' primer, a second PCR ran roughly 6 to 11 cycles. TCRdb used MiXCR to reprocess the 5' RACE reads, holding one entry per CDR3 protein. The repertoire holds some 890,000 distinct CDR3 sequences, with 25% to 30% as singletons. These data also featured in a second study, about T cells of mothers and their children.

The material sequenced was blood. Receptors originate from a woman aged 40 to 55 in good health.

This clonotype was detected ten times or more. One end of the junction is discordant with germline, which a read error may explain. The V gene is TRBV7-7, the J gene TRBJ2-7; 7 nucleotides agree with TRBD2. The CDR3 has 15 amino acids. Germline assignment: CDR1 SSHAT and CDR2 FNYEAQ (reference sequence). CDR3 amino acids: CASSLDAKRGYEQYF. The CDR3 DNA reads as TGTGCTAGCAGCTTAGACGCGAAGCGGGGTTACGAGCAGTACTTC.

This clonotype showed up just a few times. The chain is built from TRBV7-9 and TRBJ1-2; a possible D gene is TRBD1 (6 bases). The CDR3 is 13 amino acids. The V end lost 5 bases, the J end lost 8 bases, and 15 bases lay between the germline ends. The germline gives CDR1 SEHNR, CDR2 FQNEAQ (reference sequence). DNA of the CDR3: TGTGCCAGCAGCCTACAGGGTATCCGCGGCTACACCTTC. Protein product: CASSLQGIRGYTF. Variable domain in full (rest from reference TRBV7-9 and TRBJ1-2): DTGVSQNPRHKITKRGQNVTFRCDPISEHNRLYWYRQTLGQGPEFLTYFQNEAQLEKSRLLSDRFSAERPKGSFSTLEIQRTEQGDSAMYLCASSLQGIRGYTFGSGTRLTVV.

This clonotype was seen many times. The V call is TRBV5-1, the J call TRBJ2-7; tentatively, D is TRBD1 or TRBD2 (5 bases each). V lost 7 bases to trimming and J lost 2 bases, with 13 bases between them. Germline CDR1 and CDR2: SGHRS and YFSETQ. The length of the CDR3 is 13 residues. In DNA form, the CDR3 reads TGCGCCAGCTGGCGCGAGGGGACCTACGAGCAGTACTTC. This sequence encodes CASWREGTYEQYF. Filled out from reference TRBV5-1 and TRBJ2-7, the complete variable domain reads KAGVTQTPRYLIKTRGQQVTLSCSPISGHRSVSWYQQTPGQGLQFLFEYFSETQRNKGNFPGRFSGRQFSNSRSEMNVSTLELGDSALYLCASWREGTYEQYFGPGTRLTVT.

The chain links TRBV10-3 to TRBJ1-2; D not resolved. Germline V lookup: CDR1 ENHRY, CDR2 SYGVKD. The CDR3 loop spans 13 amino acids. Trimming cost V 6 bases and J 3 bases, with 11 bases left between them. The CDR3 protein is CAISYRTDYGYTF. CDR3 nucleotides: TGTGCCATCAGCTACCGGACTGACTATGGCTACACCTTC.